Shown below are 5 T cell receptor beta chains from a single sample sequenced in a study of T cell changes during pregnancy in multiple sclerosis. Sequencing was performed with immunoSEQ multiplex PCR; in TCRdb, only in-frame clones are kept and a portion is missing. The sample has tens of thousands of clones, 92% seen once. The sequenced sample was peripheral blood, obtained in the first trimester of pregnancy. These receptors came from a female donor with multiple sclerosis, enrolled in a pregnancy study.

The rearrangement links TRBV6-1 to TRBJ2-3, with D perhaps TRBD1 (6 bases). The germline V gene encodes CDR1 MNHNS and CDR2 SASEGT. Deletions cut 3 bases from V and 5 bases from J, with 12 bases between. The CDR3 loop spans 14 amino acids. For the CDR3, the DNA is TGTGCCAGCAGTGACAGGGGTGGGGAAGATACGCAGTATTTT. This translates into CASSDRGGEDTQYF.

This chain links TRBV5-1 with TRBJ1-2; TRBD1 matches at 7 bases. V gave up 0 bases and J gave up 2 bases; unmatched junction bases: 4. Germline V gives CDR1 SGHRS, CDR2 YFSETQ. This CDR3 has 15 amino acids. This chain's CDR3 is CASSLGGTVNYGYTF. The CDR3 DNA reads TGCGCCAGCAGCTTGGGCGGGACAGTAAACTATGGCTACACCTTC.

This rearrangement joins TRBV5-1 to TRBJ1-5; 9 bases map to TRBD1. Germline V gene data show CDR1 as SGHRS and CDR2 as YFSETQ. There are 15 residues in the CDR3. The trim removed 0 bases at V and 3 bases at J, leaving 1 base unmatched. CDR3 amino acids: CASSLGTGVNQPQHF. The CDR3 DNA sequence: TGCGCCAGCAGCTTGGGGACAGGGGTCAATCAGCCCCAGCATTTT. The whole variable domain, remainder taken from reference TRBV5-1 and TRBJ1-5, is KAGVTQTPRYLIKTRGQQVTLSCSPISGHRSVSWYQQTPGQGLQFLFEYFSETQRNKGNFPGRFSGRQFSNSRSEMNVSTLELGDSALYLCASSLGTGVNQPQHFGDGTRLSIL.

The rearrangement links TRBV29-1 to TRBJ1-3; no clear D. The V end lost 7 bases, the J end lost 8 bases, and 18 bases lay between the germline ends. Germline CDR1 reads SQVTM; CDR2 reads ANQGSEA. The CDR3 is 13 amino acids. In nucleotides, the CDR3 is TGCAGCGCGGCGGGTGTACGTAGGGACACCATATATTTT. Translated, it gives CSAAGVRRDTIYF. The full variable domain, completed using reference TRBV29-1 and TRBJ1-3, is SAVISQKPSRDICQRGTSLTIQCQVDSQVTMMFWYRQQPGQSLTLIATANQGSEATYESGFVIDKFPISRPNLTFSTLTVSNMSPEDSSIYLCSAAGVRRDTIYFGEGSWLTVV.

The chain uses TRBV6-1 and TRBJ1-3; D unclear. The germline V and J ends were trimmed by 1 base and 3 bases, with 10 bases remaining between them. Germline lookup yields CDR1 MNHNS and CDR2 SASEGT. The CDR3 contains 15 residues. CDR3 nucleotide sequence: TGTGCCAGCAGTGAAGGCACCTATGGTGGAAACACCATATATTTT. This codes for CASSEGTYGGNTIYF.